This T cell receptor beta chain was obtained from a study of blood T cells in healthy people across ages (dated by TCRdb to the mid-2010s). About the investigation overall: In model experiments, template switching captured roughly one uniquely barcoded TCR beta cDNA molecule for every two T cells. Age-related changes in TCR beta repertoire diversity were measured in the study by deep sequencing normalized with unique cDNA molecular identifiers. The donors were split into four age groups: young (average about 16 years), middle-aged (about 40), aged (about 56) and long-lived (under 85). To avoid experimental bias, donors of different ages were distributed randomly across sequencing lanes. For two donors (one aged 18 to 30 and one aged 80 or older), the study analyzed two additional independent replicas of 1 million unique cDNA reads from the same blood draw. The paper's findings and limits, for the study overall: As age increased, observed TCR beta diversity per million T cells dropped in a roughly linear way, and a significant reduction was already evident by age around 41. Estimates of total diversity based on one million sequenced T cells were considered lower bounds and underestimates. Because profiling used bulk unsorted PBMCs, naive and antigen-experienced compartments could not be compared conclusively. Compared with the aged group, the long-lived group had more naive CD4+ T cells, fewer expanded clones and increased TCR diversity, a pattern suggesting age selection. Donor CMV infection status was unknown, potentially confounding age-related changes in expanded clonotypes. There was a strong correlation between observed TCR beta diversity and the percentage of naive T cells measured by flow cytometry.

Systemically healthy Caucasian individuals from Russia, around 39 in total and aged about 6 to 100 years, were included as donors. Around 10 milliliters of peripheral blood were drawn from each donor into EDTA-treated Vacutainer tubes. Ficoll-Paque density-gradient centrifugation was used to isolate PBMCs, with at least 7 million obtained per sample. Trizol reagent was used to extract total RNA from the PBMCs, yielding at least 5.5 micrograms per sample. Naive CD45RAhigh/CD27high T cell percentages were measured by flow cytometry on a PBMC aliquot from every donor. Turning to this clonotype: No antigen is known for it. No base quality values were provided; no much bigger clone lies one nucleotide off.

Libraries came from 5' RACE. The sample was run on an Illumina HiSeq 2500. A second PCR of about 7 to 12 cycles was run with a J-beta primer mix and a sample-barcoded 5' primer. A template-switch 5' adaptor carrying 12 random nucleotides introduced a unique molecular identifier onto each TCR beta cDNA molecule. At least 2.5 million CDR3-containing paired-end reads were obtained from each sample. First-strand cDNA was synthesized from all RNA with the Mint cDNA synthesis kit, primed by a TRBC-specific oligonucleotide. All cDNA was treated with uracil-DNA glycosylase and then went through a first 18-cycle PCR with the universal primers M1SS and BC2_uni_R. Regarding the original processing steps: For normalization, 1 million high-quality reads, each with a distinct molecular identifier, were randomly selected from each sample. Reads with shared molecular identifiers were discarded instead of being binned into consensus sequences. MiTCR, run with a Q25 quality threshold and the strictest error-elimination algorithm, handled CDR3 identification, clonotype clustering and error correction. A nonparametric unseen species model with Euler transformation was used to estimate a lower bound on total TCR beta diversity. TCRdb ran its own pipeline on the public reads, namely fastp trimming at Q25 and MiXCR clone calling, and kept in-frame beta chains. When rows share a CDR3 protein, they turn into one entry using the most common DNA and genes. The V and J calls reflect TCRdb's pipeline rather than the authors' work. Present in this sample are around 870,000 distinct CDR3 sequences, 29% of which were seen just once. The ten largest clones take up approximately 15% of the sample.

V is cut by 6 bases and J by 2 bases, and the space between the germline ends is 13 bases. Its CDR3 holds 15 amino acids, cysteine through phenylalanine. The kept DNA is CDR3 alone, 45 bases in frame from the first base. The CDR1 and CDR2 encoded by the germline V gene are WSHSY and SAAADI. Sequencing used blood. The origin of this receptor is a woman of 80 years or more in good health. The chain is made from TRBV10-2 and TRBJ2-2; the D region is possibly TRBD1 or TRBD2, each matching across 5 bases. The CDR3 here reads CASRGRAVNTGELFF. The nucleotide sequence reads as follows: TGCGCCAGCAGGGGACGAGCGGTTAACACCGGGGAGCTGTTTTTT.